This TCR beta chain was recorded in a study of blood T cell repertoires in COVID-19. The CDR3 totals 15 residues. V was trimmed by 6 bases and J by 8 bases, leaving 20 bases between them. CDR1 LGHDT and CDR2 YNNKEL come from the germline V gene (reference sequence). This clone is a singleton in its sample. Participants were aged roughly 18 to 100 years from roughly 26 US areas. Participants were placed into cohorts based on the clinical history they reported. The repertoire was sequenced with immunoSEQ multiplex PCR; TCRdb's copy has only in-frame clones and lacks some. The sample carries roughly 250,000 clones, about 87% recorded once.

This sequence originates from a woman aged 45-60 years who had recovered from COVID-19. The sample taken for sequencing was PBMCs or T cells enriched from blood (not recorded which). This chain connects TRBV3-1 (or the pseudogene TRBV3-2) to TRBJ2-1; D is perhaps TRBD2 (6 bases). The CDR3 loop reads CASRIRDSHSDEQFF. In DNA form, the CDR3 reads TGTGCCAGCAGAATCCGGGACTCCCACTCGGATGAGCAGTTCTTC.